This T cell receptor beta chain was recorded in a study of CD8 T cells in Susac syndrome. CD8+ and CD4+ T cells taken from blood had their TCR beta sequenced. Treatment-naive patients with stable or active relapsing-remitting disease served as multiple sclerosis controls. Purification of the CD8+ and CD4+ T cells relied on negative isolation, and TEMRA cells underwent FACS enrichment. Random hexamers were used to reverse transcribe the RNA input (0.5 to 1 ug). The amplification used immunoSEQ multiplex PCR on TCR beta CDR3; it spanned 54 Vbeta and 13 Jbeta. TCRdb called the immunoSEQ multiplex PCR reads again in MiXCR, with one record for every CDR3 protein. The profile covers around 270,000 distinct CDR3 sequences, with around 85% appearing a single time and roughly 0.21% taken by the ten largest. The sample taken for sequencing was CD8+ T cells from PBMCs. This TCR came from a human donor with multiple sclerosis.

Here the CDR3 reads CASSTWTGGQIYEQYF. CDR3 nucleotide sequence: TGTGCCAGTAGTACCTGGACAGGGGGCCAGATCTACGAGCAGTACTTC. The chain carries TRBV19 and TRBJ2-7; 11 nucleotides align to TRBD1. Germline lookup yields CDR1 LNHDA and CDR2 SQIVND (reference sequence). This CDR3 has 16 amino acids. V lost 4 bases to trimming and J lost 3 bases; unmatched junction nucleotides: 8.